The 20 T cell receptor beta chains presented below share a single source sample, sequenced in a study of blood T cells in healthy people across ages. Through a sample-barcoded 5' primer and a J-beta primer mix, a second PCR was run for roughly 6 to 12 cycles. TCRdb re-called the 5' RACE reads with MiXCR, one entry per CDR3 protein. The sample contains some 900,000 distinct CDR3 sequences, roughly 52% of which appear only once. Sequenced sample: blood. The receptors stem from a young man in good health.

The chain combines TRBV28 with TRBJ1-2, with 8 positions matching TRBD1. This CDR3 contains 14 residues. From germline, CDR1 is MDHEN and CDR2 SYDVKM. With V trimmed by 1 base and J by 8 bases, 6 bases remained unmatched. DNA for the CDR3: TGTGCCAGCAGTTTATTCCAGGGGGCGGGAGGCTACACCTTC. It is translated as CASSLFQGAGGYTF.

The chain joins TRBV6-6 to TRBJ2-3; unclear D gene. Germline-derived CDR1 and CDR2 are MNHNY and SVGAGI (reference sequence). The ends were cut back, 8 bases at V and 1 base at J, with 10 bases in the middle. The CDR3 spans 13 residues. CDR3 nucleotide sequence: TGTGCCAGCCGACCCCTGCGCACAGATACGCAGTATTTT. It encodes CASRPLRTDTQYF.

This clonotype showed up just a few times. The gene calls are TRBV6-2 or TRBV6-3 and TRBJ1-1, with D unclear. Trimming pared 6 bases from V and 7 bases from J, leaving 9 bases between. This CDR3 is built from 11 residues. The germline V gene encodes CDR1 MNHEY and CDR2 SVGEGT. The CDR3 region has the DNA TGTGCCAGCAGGGTAGGTGTTGAAGCTTTCTTT. Translating gives CASRVGVEAFF.

J is TRBJ1-2 and V is TRBV4-1; 10 bases match TRBD1. Per germline, CDR1 MGHRA and CDR2 YSYEKL. The trim removed 0 bases at V and 4 bases at J, leaving 8 bases unmatched. The length of the CDR3 is 17 residues. Here the CDR3 reads CASSQDLGQGLVYGYTF. CDR3 DNA sequence: TGCGCCAGCAGCCAAGATCTGGGACAGGGGTTGGTCTATGGCTACACCTTC.

The chain recombines TRBV7-9 with TRBJ1-1; D may be TRBD1 (5 bases). CDR3 length: 14 amino acids. V was cut by 3 bases and J by 10 bases, with 18 bases left in between. Germline values: CDR1 SEHNR, CDR2 FQNEAQ (reference sequence). CDR3 amino acids: CASSLQGVFSGAFF. The CDR3 DNA is TGTGCCAGCAGCTTGCAGGGTGTTTTCTCGGGAGCTTTCTTT.

The chain links TRBV28 to TRBJ1-1; D call uncertain. The CDR3 loop spans 12 amino acids. In germline, CDR1 is MDHEN, CDR2 SYDVKM. V lost 8 bases and J lost 11, with 18 bases in between. CDR3 bases: TGTGCCAGCGGCCTGAATTCGGTTAGGGCTTTCTTT. This codes for CASGLNSVRAFF.

This clonotype was observed at least ten times. The rearrangement uses TRBV2 and TRBJ2-5; D is possibly TRBD1 (6 bases). Trimming cost V 9 bases and J 5 bases, with 16 bases left between them. Germline V gene sequence: CDR1 SNHLY, CDR2 FYNNEI. The length of the CDR3 is 13 residues. Here the CDR3 reads CASNRVLRETQYF. CDR3 sequence (DNA): TGTGCCAGTAACAGGGTATTGAGGGAGACCCAGTACTTC.

This clonotype occurred a few times. The CDR3 nucleotides are TGCGCCAGCAGCTTGCGTGGAGACAGGGATGGCTCCTACGAGCAGTACTTC. The encoded protein is CASSLRGDRDGSYEQYF. This sequence joins TRBV5-1 and TRBJ2-7, with 7 bases lining up with TRBD1. V lost 1 base to trimming and J lost 0 bases; unmatched junction nucleotides: 10. Germline CDR1 is SGHRS and CDR2 is YFSETQ. The CDR3 length is 17 residues.

The chain is built from TRBV9 and TRBJ2-3; 13 positions match TRBD2. Germline CDR1 SGDLS, CDR2 YYNGEE. The CDR3 length is 16 residues. V was pared by 1 base and J by 3 bases, with 2 bases of the junction left unmatched. As DNA, the CDR3 is TGTGCCAGCAGCGTATCGGGACTAGCGGGGACAGATACGCAGTATTTT. It is translated as CASSVSGLAGTDTQYF.

J is TRBJ1-2 and V is TRBV28, with TRBD1 as a possible D gene (5 bases). The CDR3 has 16 residues. V lost 8 bases and J 0 bases, leaving 19 bases between the germline ends. CDR1 is MDHEN and CDR2 is SYDVKM in the germline V gene. This CDR3 reads CASAQGSWPPNYGYTF. CDR3 DNA: TGTGCCAGCGCGCAGGGCAGCTGGCCCCCTAACTATGGCTACACCTTC.

This clonotype was observed a handful of times. The rearrangement joins TRBV4-1 to TRBJ1-4; D gene uncertain. This CDR3 is built from 13 residues. The germline V and J ends were trimmed by 5 bases and 5 bases, with 9 bases remaining between them. Germline V lookup: CDR1 MGHRA, CDR2 YSYEKL. CDR3 DNA: TGCGCCAGCAGCGCCGGTTTCAATGAAAAACTGTTTTTT. Residues: CASSAGFNEKLFF.

A few counts support this clonotype. The chain joins TRBV6-2 or TRBV6-3 to TRBJ2-7; D gene ambiguous. V was cut by 5 bases and J by 0 bases, with 8 bases left in between. The CDR3 length is 13 residues. Per the germline V gene, CDR1 is MNHEY and CDR2 is SVGEGT. The CDR3 loop reads CASSDPSSYEQYF. The CDR3 coding sequence is TGTGCCAGCAGTGACCCCAGCTCCTACGAGCAGTACTTC.

This clonotype was recorded a few times. The rearrangement joins TRBV25-1 to TRBJ2-4; D perhaps matches TRBD1 (5 bases). The DNA end is a closer match to TRBJ2-7, so the J assignment may be wrong. CDR3 length equals 13 residues. CDR1 is MGHDK, CDR2 SYGVNS, per germline. In nucleotides, the CDR3 is TGTGCCAGCAGTTCCAGTGTAAGGGGCGAGCAGTACTTC. Translation gives CASSSSVRGEQYF.

This clonotype was seen just once. The chain employs TRBV4-1 and TRBJ2-4; TRBD1 agrees at 8 bases. The end of the DNA fits TRBJ2-7 better, so the J call may be wrong. The CDR3 has 15 amino acids. CDR1 MGHRA and CDR2 YSYEKL come from the germline V gene. In DNA, the CDR3 is TGCGCCAGCAGCCAAGAAACAGGGGGTACGTACGAGCAGTACTTC. Amino acid sequence: CASSQETGGTYEQYF.

In DNA, the CDR3 is TGCAGTGCTAGTGGCCCAGCGGGGGCCCAAGAGACCCAGTACTTC. This encodes CSASGPAGAQETQYF. The J gene is TRBJ2-5, the V gene TRBV20-1, with 8 bases matching TRBD2. Germline trimming cut 3 bases from V and 1 base from J; bases unmatched to any gene: 7. Germline CDR1 and CDR2: DFQATT and SNEGSKA (reference sequence). The CDR3 length is 15 residues.

This clonotype was observed a few times. The genes are TRBV4-3 and TRBJ2-2; D may be TRBD2 (6 bases). The CDR3 sequence is 16 residues long. CDR1 is LGHNA, CDR2 YSLEER, per germline. Trimming removed 0 bases at V and 3 bases at J, with 11 bases between. The CDR3: CASSQDPGGYTGELFF. CDR3 sequence (DNA): TGCGCCAGCAGCCAAGATCCCGGGGGTTACACCGGGGAGCTGTTTTTT.

This clonotype was counted only a few times. V usage is TRBV6-1 and J usage is TRBJ1-1; D is uncertain. Germline V gene lookup returns CDR1 MNHNS and CDR2 SASEGT. V shed 5 bases and J shed 1 base, with 14 bases lying between them. CDR3 length: 15 residues. The CDR3 region has the DNA TGTGCCAGCAGTTTCTCCACCCGCCAGAACACTGAAGCTTTCTTT. The encoded protein is CASSFSTRQNTEAFF.

This clonotype was seen a handful of times. The V gene is TRBV2, the J gene TRBJ2-7, with TRBD1 matching 10 bases. V was clipped by 6 bases and J by 6 bases; unmatched bases: 8. Germline V gene sequence: CDR1 SNHLY, CDR2 FYNNEI. There are 14 residues in the CDR3. The CDR3 protein is CASRRDRGPVEQYF. CDR3 nucleotides: TGTGCCAGCAGGCGTGACAGGGGGCCTGTCGAGCAGTACTTC.

This clonotype appeared a few times. This sequence joins TRBV7-2 and TRBJ2-5, with D possibly matching TRBD2 (6 bases). The CDR3 totals 13 residues. The germline gives CDR1 SGHTA, CDR2 FQGNSA. Trimming pared 2 bases from V and 4 bases from J, leaving 8 bases between. CDR3 nucleotide sequence: TGTGCCAGCAGCTTATCTAGCGTAGAGACCCAGTACTTC. It codes for CASSLSSVETQYF.

Concerning this clonotype: This may be a read error, as it is one base from a much larger clone. V and J are TRBV7-2 and TRBJ2-5; D may match TRBD1 or TRBD2 (5 bases each). Near its end, the DNA agrees better with TRBJ2-1, so the J call may be wrong. This CDR3 has 13 amino acids. CDR1 SGHTA and CDR2 FQGNSA come from the germline V gene. Here the CDR3 DNA reads TGTGCCAGCGGGGGTTCGTACCAAGAGACCCAGTTCTTC. Amino acids: CASGGSYQETQFF.